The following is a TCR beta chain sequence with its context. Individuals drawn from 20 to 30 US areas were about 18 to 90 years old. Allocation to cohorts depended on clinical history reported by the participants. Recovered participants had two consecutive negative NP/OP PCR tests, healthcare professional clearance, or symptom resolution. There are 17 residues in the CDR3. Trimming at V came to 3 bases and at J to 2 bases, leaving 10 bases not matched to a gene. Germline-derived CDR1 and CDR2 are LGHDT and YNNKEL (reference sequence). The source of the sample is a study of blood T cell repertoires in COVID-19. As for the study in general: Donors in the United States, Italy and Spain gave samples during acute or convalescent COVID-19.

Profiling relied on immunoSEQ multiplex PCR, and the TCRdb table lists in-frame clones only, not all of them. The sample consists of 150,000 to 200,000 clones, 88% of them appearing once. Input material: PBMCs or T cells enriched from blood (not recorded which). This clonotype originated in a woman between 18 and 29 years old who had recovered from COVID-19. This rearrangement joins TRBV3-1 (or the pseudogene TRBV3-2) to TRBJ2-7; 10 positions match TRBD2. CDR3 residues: CASSHPGEAGGAYEQYF. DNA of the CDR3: TGTGCCAGCAGCCACCCCGGCGAAGCGGGGGGGGCCTACGAGCAGTACTTC.